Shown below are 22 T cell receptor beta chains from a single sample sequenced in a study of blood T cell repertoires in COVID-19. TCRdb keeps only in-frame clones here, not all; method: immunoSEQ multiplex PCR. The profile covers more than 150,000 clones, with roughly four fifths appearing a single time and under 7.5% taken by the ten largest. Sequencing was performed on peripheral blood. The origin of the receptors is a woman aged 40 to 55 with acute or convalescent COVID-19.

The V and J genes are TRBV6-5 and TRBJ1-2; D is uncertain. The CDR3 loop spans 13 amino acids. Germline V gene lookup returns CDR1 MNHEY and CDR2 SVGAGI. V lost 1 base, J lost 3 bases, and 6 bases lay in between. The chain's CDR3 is CASSYWAHYGYTF. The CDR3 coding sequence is TGTGCCAGCAGTTACTGGGCCCACTATGGCTACACCTTC.

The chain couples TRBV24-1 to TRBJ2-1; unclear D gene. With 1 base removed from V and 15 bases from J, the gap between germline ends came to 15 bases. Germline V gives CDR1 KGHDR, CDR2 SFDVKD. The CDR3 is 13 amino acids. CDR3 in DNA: TGTGCCACCAGTGATTTCGGCGCAGGTGGTGCGTTCTTC. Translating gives CATSDFGAGGAFF.

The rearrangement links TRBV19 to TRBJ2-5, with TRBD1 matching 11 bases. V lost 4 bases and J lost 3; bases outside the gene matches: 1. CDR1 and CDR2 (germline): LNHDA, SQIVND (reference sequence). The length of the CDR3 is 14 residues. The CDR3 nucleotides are TGTGCCAGTAGTAAGGGACAGGGGGAAGAGACCCAGTACTTC. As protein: CASSKGQGEETQYF.

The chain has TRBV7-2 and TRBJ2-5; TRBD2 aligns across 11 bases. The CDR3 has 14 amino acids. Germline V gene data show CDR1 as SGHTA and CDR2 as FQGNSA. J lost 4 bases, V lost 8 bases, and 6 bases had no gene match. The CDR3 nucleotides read TGTGCCAGCGGAACCGGACTAGCGGGAGAGACCCAGTACTTC. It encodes CASGTGLAGETQYF.

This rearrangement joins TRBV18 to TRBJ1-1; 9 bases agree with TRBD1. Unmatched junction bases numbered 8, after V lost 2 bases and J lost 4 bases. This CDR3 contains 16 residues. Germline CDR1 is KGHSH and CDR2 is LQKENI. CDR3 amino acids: CASSPSGQGVGTEAFF. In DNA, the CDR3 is TGTGCCAGCTCACCATCGGGACAGGGTGTAGGCACTGAAGCTTTCTTT.

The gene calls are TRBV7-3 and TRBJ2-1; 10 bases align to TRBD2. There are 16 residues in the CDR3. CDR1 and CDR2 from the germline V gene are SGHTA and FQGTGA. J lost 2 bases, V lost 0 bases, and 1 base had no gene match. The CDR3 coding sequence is TGTGCCAGCAGCTTAACGGGGACTAGCGCCTACAATGAGCAGTTCTTC. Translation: CASSLTGTSAYNEQFF.

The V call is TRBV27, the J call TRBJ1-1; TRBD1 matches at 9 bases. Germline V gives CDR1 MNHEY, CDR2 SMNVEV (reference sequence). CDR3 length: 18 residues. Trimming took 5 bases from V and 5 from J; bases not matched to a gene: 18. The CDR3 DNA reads TGTGCCAGCAGTCTCTATAGGGGATCCCGACAGGGGGTAACTGAAGCTTTCTTT. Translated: CASSLYRGSRQGVTEAFF.

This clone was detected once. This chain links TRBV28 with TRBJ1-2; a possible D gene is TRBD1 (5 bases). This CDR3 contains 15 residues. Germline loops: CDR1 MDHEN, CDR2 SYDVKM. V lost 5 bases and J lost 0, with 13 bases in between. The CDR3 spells CASSDPRGSNYGYTF. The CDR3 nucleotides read TGTGCCAGCAGTGACCCACGGGGGTCTAACTATGGCTACACCTTC.

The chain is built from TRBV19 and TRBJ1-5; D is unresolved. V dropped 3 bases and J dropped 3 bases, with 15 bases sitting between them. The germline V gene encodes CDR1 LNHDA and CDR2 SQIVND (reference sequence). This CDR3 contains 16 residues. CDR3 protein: CASSIRGEGLNQPQHF. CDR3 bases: TGTGCCAGTAGTATCCGCGGGGAGGGCCTCAATCAGCCCCAGCATTTT.

In nucleotides, the CDR3 is TGTGCCAGCAGCTTTGTGGCCGGGACAGTTAACACCGGGGAGCTGTTTTTT. Translating it yields CASSFVAGTVNTGELFF. J is TRBJ2-2 and V is TRBV5-4, with 7 bases identical to TRBD1. Trimming cost V 2 bases and J 2 bases; bases outside gene matches: 9. Looked up from germline, CDR1 is SGHNT and CDR2 is YYREEE (reference sequence). The CDR3 is made up of 17 amino acids.

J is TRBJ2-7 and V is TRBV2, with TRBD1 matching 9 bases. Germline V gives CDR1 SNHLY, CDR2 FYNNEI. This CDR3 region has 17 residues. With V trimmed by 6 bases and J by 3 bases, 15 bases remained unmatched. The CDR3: CASRLRTGEGRYYEQYF. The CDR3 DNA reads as TGTGCCAGCAGGTTAAGGACAGGGGAGGGAAGATACTACGAGCAGTACTTC. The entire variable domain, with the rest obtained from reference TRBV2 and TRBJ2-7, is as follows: EPEVTQTPSHQVTQMGQEVILRCVPISNHLYFYWYRQILGQKVEFLVSFYNNEISEKSEIFDDQFSVERPDGSNFTLKIRSTKLEDSAMYFCASRLRTGEGRYYEQYFGPGTRLTVT.

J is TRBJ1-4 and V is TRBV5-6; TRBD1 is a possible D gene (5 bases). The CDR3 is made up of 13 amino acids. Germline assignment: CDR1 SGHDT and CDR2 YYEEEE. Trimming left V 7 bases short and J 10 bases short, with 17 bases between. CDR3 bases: TGTGCCAGCTGGGATAGGGGTTCGGCAAAACTGTTTTTT. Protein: CASWDRGSAKLFF.

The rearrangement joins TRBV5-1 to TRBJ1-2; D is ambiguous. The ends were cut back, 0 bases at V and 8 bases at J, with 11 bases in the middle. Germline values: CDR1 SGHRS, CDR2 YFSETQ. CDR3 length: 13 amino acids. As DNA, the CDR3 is TGCGCCAGCAGCTTGGGTGGAGGAACGGGCTACACCTTC. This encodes CASSLGGGTGYTF.

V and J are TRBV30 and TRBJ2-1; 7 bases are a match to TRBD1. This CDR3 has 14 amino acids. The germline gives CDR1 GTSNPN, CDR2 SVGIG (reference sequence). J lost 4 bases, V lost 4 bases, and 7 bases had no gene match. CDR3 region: CAWTSETGYNEQFF. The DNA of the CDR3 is TGTGCCTGGACCAGTGAGACAGGGTACAATGAGCAGTTCTTC.

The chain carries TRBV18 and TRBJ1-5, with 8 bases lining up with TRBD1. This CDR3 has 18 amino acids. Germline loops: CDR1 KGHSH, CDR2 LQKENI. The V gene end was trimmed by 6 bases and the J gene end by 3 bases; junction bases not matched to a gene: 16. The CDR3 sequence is CASSPGLRTGTINQPQHF. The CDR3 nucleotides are TGTGCCAGCTCCCCGGGGTTGCGGACAGGGACTATCAATCAGCCCCAGCATTTT.

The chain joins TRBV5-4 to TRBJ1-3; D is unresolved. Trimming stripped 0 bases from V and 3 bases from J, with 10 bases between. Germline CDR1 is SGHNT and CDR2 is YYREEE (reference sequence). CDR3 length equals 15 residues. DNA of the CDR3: TGTGCCAGCAGCTTGGATGGGCAGTTTGGAAACACCATATATTTT. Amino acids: CASSLDGQFGNTIYF. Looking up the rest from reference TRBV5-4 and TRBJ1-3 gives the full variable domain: ETGVTQSPTHLIKTRGQQVTLRCSSQSGHNTVSWYQQALGQGPQFIFQYYREEENGRGNFPPRFSGLQFPNYSSELNVNALELDDSALYLCASSLDGQFGNTIYFGEGSWLTVV.

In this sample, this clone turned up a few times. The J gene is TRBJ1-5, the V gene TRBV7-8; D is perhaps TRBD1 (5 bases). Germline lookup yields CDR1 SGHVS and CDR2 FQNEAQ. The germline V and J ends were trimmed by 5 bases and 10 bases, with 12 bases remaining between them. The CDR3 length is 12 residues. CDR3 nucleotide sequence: TGTGCCAGCAGCCCGCCGGGACTTCCCCAGCATTTT. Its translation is CASSPPGLPQHF.

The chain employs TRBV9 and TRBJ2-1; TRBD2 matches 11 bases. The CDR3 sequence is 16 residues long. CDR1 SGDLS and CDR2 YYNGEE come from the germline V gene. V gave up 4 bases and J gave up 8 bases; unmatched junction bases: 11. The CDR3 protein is CASSPPGTSGIHEQFF. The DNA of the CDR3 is TGTGCCAGCAGCCCTCCCGGGACTAGCGGTATCCATGAGCAGTTCTTC.

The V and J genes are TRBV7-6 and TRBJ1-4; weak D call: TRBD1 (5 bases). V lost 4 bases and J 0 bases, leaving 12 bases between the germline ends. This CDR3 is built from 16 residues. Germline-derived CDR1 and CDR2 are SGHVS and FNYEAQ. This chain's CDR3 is CASSSRQTTTNEKLFF. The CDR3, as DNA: TGTGCCAGCAGCTCAAGACAGACCACAACTAATGAAAAACTGTTTTTT.

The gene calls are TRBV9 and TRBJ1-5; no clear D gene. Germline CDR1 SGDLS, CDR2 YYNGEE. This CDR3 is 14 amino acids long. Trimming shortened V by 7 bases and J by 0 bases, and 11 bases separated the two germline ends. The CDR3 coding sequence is TGTGCCAGCGGGTCCGGGGATAGCAATCAGCCCCAGCATTTT. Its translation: CASGSGDSNQPQHF.

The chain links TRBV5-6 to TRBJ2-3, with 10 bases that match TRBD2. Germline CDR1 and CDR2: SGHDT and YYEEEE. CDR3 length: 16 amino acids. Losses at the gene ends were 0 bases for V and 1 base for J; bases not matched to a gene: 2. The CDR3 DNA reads TGTGCCAGCAGCTTGGCCCTAGCGGGGGGCACAGATACGCAGTATTTT. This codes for CASSLALAGGTDTQYF.

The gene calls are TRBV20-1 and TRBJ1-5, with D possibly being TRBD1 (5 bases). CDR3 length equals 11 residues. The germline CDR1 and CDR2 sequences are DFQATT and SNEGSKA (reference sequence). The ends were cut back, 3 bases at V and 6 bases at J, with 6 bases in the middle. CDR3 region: CSARGGQPQHF. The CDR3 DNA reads TGCAGTGCTAGGGGGGGTCAGCCCCAGCATTTT.